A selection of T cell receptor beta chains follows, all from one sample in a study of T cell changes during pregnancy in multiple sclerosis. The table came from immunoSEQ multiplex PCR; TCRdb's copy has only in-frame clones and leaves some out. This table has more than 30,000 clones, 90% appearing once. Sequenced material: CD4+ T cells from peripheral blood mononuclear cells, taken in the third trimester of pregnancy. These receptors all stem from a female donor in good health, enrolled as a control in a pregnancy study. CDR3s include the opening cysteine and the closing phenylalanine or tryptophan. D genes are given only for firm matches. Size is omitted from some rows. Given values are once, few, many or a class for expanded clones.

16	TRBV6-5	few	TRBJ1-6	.	CASSYAEGSWNSPLHF	TGTGCCAGCAGTTACGCGGAAGGCAGTTGGAATTCACCCCTCCACTTT
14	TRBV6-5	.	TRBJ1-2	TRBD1	CASSPGTGPYGYTF	TGTGCCAGCAGCCCCGGGACAGGCCCCTATGGCTACACCTTC
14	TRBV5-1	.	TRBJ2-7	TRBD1	CASSLARTGGEQYF	TGCGCCAGCAGCTTGGCCCGGACAGGCGGAGAGCAGTACTTC
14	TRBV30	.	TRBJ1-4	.	CAHTGGGVGEKLFF	TGCGCTCACACGGGTGGCGGCGTCGGGGAAAAACTGTTTTTT
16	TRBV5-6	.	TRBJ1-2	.	CASSLDSGDPRYGYTF	TGTGCCAGCAGCTTGGACTCAGGGGACCCACGCTATGGCTACACCTTC
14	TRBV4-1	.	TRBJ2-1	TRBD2	CASSQHLAGNEQFF	TGCGCCAGCAGCCAACATCTAGCGGGCAATGAGCAGTTCTTC
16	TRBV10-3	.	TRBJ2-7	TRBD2	CAISEGAGLVGYEQYF	TGTGCCATCAGTGAGGGAGCGGGACTAGTCGGATACGAGCAGTACTTC
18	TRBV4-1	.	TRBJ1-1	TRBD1	CASSPPFSYRGGNTEAFF	TGCGCCAGCAGCCCACCCTTTAGTTACAGGGGAGGGAACACTGAAGCTTTCTTT
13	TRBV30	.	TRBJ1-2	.	CAWSGTEEYGYTF	TGTGCCTGGAGTGGGACAGAGGAATATGGCTACACCTTC
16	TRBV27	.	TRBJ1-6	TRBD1	CASRPSTGVYNSPLHF	TGTGCCAGCAGACCTTCGACAGGGGTCTATAATTCACCCCTCCACTTT
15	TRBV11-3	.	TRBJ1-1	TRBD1	CASSPPGTVNTEAFF	TGTGCCAGCAGCCCCCCCGGGACAGTGAACACTGAAGCTTTCTTT
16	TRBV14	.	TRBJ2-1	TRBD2	CASSQGGGPAWVEQFF	TGTGCCAGCAGCCAAGGGGGGGGTCCCGCCTGGGTTGAGCAGTTCTTC
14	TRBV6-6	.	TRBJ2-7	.	CASSYTSSSYEQYF	TGTGCCAGCAGTTACACATCAAGCTCCTACGAGCAGTACTTC
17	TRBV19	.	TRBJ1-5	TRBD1	CASSYLQGPLGNQPQHF	TGTGCCAGTAGCTACCTACAGGGGCCCCTCGGGAATCAGCCCCAGCATTTT
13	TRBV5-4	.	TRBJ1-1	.	CASSWGQNTEAFF	TGTGCCAGCAGCTGGGGACAGAACACTGAAGCTTTCTTT
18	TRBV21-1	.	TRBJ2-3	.	CASSGKGLAATLCNTQYF	TGTGCCAGCAGCGGTAAGGGACTAGCGGCGACACTATGCAATACGCAGTATTTT
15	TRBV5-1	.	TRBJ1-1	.	CASSLRTNMNTEAFF	TGCGCCAGCAGCCTAAGGACAAACATGAACACTGAAGCTTTCTTT
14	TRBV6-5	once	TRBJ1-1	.	CASSYVQMNTEAFF	TGTGCCAGCAGTTACGTACAGATGAACACTGAAGCTTTCTTT
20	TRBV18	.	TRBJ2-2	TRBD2	CASSPSGSGLAGSNTGELFF	TGTGCCAGCTCACCATCCGGCTCGGGACTAGCGGGATCGAACACCGGGGAGCTGTTTTTT
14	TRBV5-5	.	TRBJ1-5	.	CASSLFGSNQPQHF	TGTGCCAGCAGCTTGTTCGGTAGCAATCAGCCCCAGCATTTT
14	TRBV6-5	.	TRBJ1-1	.	CASSPGAANTEAFF	TGTGCCAGCAGCCCCGGTGCGGCCAACACTGAAGCTTTCTTT
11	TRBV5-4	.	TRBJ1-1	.	CASSFEGEAFF	TGTGCCAGCAGCTTCGAGGGTGAAGCTTTCTTT
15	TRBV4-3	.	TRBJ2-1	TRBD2	CASSQSGSSYNEQFF	TGCGCCAGCAGCCAAAGCGGGAGCTCCTACAATGAGCAGTTCTTC
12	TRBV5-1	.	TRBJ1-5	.	CASSFTGQPQHF	TGCGCCAGCAGCTTTACAGGGCAGCCCCAGCATTTT
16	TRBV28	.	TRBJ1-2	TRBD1	CASSLRGMDRGYGYTF	TGTGCCAGCAGTTTACGTGGGATGGACAGGGGCTATGGCTACACCTTC
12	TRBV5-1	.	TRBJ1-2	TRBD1	CANSAGQGGYTF	TGCGCCAACAGCGCGGGACAGGGCGGCTACACCTTC
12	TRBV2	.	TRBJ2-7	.	CASSERGREQYF	TGTGCCAGCAGTGAACGGGGTCGGGAGCAGTACTTC
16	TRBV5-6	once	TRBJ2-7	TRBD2	CASSAPGTSGAYEQYF	TGTGCCAGCAGCGCCCCCGGGACTAGCGGAGCCTACGAGCAGTACTTC
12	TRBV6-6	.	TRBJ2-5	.	CASSQGGETQYF	TGTGCCAGCAGCCAGGGGGGAGAGACCCAGTACTTC
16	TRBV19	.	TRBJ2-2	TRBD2	CASRPPRSGEVGELFF	TGTGCCAGTAGACCCCCCAGGAGCGGGGAGGTCGGGGAGCTGTTTTTT
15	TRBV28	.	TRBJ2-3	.	CASSVPPAGPDTQYF	TGTGCCAGCAGTGTCCCTCCAGCGGGTCCAGATACGCAGTATTTT
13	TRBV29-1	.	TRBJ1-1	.	CSVGGGMNTEAFF	TGCAGCGTTGGCGGAGGTATGAACACTGAAGCTTTCTTT
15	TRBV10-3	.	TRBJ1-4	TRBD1	CAISEVQGGEEKLFF	TGTGCCATCAGTGAGGTACAGGGGGGAGAGGAAAAACTGTTTTTT
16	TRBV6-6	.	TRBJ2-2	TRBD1	CASSYPAGTGGGELFF	TGTGCCAGCAGTTACCCAGCCGGGACAGGGGGCGGGGAGCTGTTTTTT
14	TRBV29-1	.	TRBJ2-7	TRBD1	CSALSPDRPYEQYF	TGCAGCGCCCTCTCACCGGACAGGCCCTACGAGCAGTACTTC
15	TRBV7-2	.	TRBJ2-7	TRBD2	CASSLGGSGGYEQYF	TGTGCCAGCAGCTTAGGAGGTAGCGGGGGTTACGAGCAGTACTTC
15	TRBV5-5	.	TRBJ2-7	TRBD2	CASSPTRTRNYEQYF	TGTGCCAGCAGCCCCACCAGGACTAGAAACTACGAGCAGTACTTC
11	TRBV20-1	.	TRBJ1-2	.	CSARGSSGYTF	TGCAGTGCTAGGGGGAGTAGCGGCTACACCTTC
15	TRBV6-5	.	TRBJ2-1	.	CASILSRSAKNEQFF	TGTGCCAGCATCCTTAGCCGCTCCGCGAAAAATGAGCAGTTCTTC
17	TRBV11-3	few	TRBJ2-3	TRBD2	CASSRGRSSGNTDTQYF	TGTGCCAGCAGCCGCGGGAGGAGTAGCGGAAACACAGATACGCAGTATTTT
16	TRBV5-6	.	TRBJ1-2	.	CASSLANGWGPEGYTF	TGTGCCAGCAGCTTGGCCAACGGGTGGGGGCCTGAGGGCTACACCTTC
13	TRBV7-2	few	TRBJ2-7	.	CASRGASSYEQYF	TGTGCCAGCAGGGGAGCGTCCTCCTACGAGCAGTACTTC
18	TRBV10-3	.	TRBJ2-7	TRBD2	CAISPGLAGGKTRPEQYF	TGTGCCATCAGCCCGGGACTAGCGGGGGGGAAGACCCGTCCCGAGCAGTACTTC
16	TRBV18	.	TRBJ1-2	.	CASSPYSILQAYGYTF	TGTGCCAGCTCACCCTACAGTATACTGCAAGCCTATGGCTACACCTTC
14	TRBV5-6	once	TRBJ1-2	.	CASSLGGRAYGYTF	TGTGCCAGCAGCTTGGGTGGCAGGGCCTATGGCTACACCTTC